This T cell receptor (beta chain) was sequenced for a study of cytomegalovirus exposure and HLA in healthy donors. Among the donors, all were healthy bone marrow donors. CDR1 SGHAT and CDR2 FQNNGV come from the germline V gene. V shed 3 bases and J shed 2 bases, with 10 bases lying between them. The CDR3 loop spans 15 amino acids. Use of 60 Vbeta and 13 Jbeta primers characterized the PCR. Assay used: immunoSEQ multiplex PCR; TCRdb lists only in-frame clones, some missing. In the table there are about 90,000 clones, roughly three fifths of which are singletons. The chain joins TRBV11-2 to TRBJ1-4; possibly TRBD1 for D (5 bases). What was sequenced was PBMCs. The receptor comes from a young man in good health and CMV-seronegative. The CDR3 region is CASSFRGLTNEKLFF. CDR3 sequence (DNA): TGTGCCAGCAGCTTCCGGGGGTTGACTAATGAAAAACTGTTTTTT.